These T cell receptor beta chains were read from a single sample in a study of T cells in Graves' hyperthyroidism and ophthalmopathy. TCRdb processed the multiplex PCR reads anew with MiXCR; each CDR3 protein has one entry. The table shows 250,000 to 300,000 distinct CDR3 sequences, with less than 15% occurring only once. Input material: blood. The receptor source for this set is a woman in her twenties or thirties with Graves' hyperthyroidism that later progressed to Graves' ophthalmopathy. Both conserved end residues are trimmed from each CDR3. Clone size is given for some rows only: seen once, a few or many times, or a class if the clone is expanded.

j_call clone_size v_call cdr3_aa
TRBJ2-7 many TRBV7-2 ASSFDRRYEQY
TRBJ2-7 NA TRBV6-2/TRBV6-3 ASNNRLSYEQY
TRBJ2-7 many TRBV27 ASSNGKTVYEQY
TRBJ2-7 once TRBV13 TSSRDRGSPYEQY
TRBJ2-7 many TRBV29-1 SVRPRDSEQY
TRBJ1-1 many TRBV18 ASSHDRGNTEAF
TRBJ1-1 many TRBV6-1 ASSLDIPNTEAF
TRBJ2-5 many TRBV30 AWSAGGAETQY
TRBJ1-5 NA TRBV19 ASKTGDNQPQH
TRBJ2-2 many TRBV12-3/TRBV12-4 ASSPTMDRVQVGELF
TRBJ1-1 NA TRBV19 ATRPQVMNTEAF
TRBJ2-5 many TRBV28 ASSWDGATQY
TRBJ2-7 NA TRBV4-1 ASSKTGGYEQY
TRBJ2-5 many TRBV2 ASNSGQGRFEETQY
TRBJ1-5 few TRBV6-2/TRBV6-3 AIQDPERNQLQH
TRBJ2-7 many TRBV27 ASSNGRSYEQY
TRBJ2-3 NA TRBV9 ASSVELAGGPQY
TRBJ1-3 few TRBV6-1 ASSTFNQGSGNTIY
TRBJ1-6 NA TRBV27 ARSRGGNTRGSPLH
TRBJ1-4 few TRBV4-1 ASSHTAGARTNEKLF
TRBJ2-3 few TRBV10-3 AISGSDTQY
TRBJ1-5 NA TRBV19 ASTGQGIQPQH
TRBJ2-7 many TRBV7-6 ASSPGPGSYEQY
TRBJ2-6 many TRBV6-5 ASSYSRGSGANVLT
TRBJ1-1 many TRBV11-2 ASSLVTNTEAF
TRBJ2-5 many TRBV13 ASSTRTGAGETQY
TRBJ2-7 many TRBV28 ASSPSGSATYEQY
TRBJ2-2 NA TRBV19 ASSPQGAVGELF
TRBJ2-7 many TRBV4-2 ASSQALTGYEQY
TRBJ2-5 many TRBV7-2 ASSLRGLQETQY
TRBJ2-7 many TRBV6-1 ASGTLASDEQY
TRBJ1-2 few TRBV19 ASSIGWAGGYA
TRBJ2-3 many TRBV7-2 ASSLRLNNLDTQY
TRBJ2-7 many TRBV27 ASSQTRDSSYEQY
TRBJ2-5 many TRBV28 ASSSRVETQY
TRBJ2-7 many TRBV6-1 ASSYDNSYEQY
TRBJ1-5 many TRBV27 ASSTYRGQPQH
TRBJ2-2 few TRBV6-2/TRBV6-3 ASSYQGGDTGELF
TRBJ2-7 many TRBV28 ASSSGWRRNHYEQY
TRBJ2-5 many TRBV3-2 ASSPRGGGGRQETQY
TRBJ2-3 NA TRBV12-3/TRBV12-4 ASSLASGRHTQY
TRBJ1-4 few TRBV5-4 ASSFSSENEKLF
TRBJ2-1 NA TRBV27 ASSGISSYNEQF
TRBJ2-5 NA TRBV20-1 SARDYQRSWEETQY
TRBJ1-5 few TRBV6-1 ASSRSVGSNQPQH
TRBJ2-3 many TRBV10-3 AIGLDTTTDTQY